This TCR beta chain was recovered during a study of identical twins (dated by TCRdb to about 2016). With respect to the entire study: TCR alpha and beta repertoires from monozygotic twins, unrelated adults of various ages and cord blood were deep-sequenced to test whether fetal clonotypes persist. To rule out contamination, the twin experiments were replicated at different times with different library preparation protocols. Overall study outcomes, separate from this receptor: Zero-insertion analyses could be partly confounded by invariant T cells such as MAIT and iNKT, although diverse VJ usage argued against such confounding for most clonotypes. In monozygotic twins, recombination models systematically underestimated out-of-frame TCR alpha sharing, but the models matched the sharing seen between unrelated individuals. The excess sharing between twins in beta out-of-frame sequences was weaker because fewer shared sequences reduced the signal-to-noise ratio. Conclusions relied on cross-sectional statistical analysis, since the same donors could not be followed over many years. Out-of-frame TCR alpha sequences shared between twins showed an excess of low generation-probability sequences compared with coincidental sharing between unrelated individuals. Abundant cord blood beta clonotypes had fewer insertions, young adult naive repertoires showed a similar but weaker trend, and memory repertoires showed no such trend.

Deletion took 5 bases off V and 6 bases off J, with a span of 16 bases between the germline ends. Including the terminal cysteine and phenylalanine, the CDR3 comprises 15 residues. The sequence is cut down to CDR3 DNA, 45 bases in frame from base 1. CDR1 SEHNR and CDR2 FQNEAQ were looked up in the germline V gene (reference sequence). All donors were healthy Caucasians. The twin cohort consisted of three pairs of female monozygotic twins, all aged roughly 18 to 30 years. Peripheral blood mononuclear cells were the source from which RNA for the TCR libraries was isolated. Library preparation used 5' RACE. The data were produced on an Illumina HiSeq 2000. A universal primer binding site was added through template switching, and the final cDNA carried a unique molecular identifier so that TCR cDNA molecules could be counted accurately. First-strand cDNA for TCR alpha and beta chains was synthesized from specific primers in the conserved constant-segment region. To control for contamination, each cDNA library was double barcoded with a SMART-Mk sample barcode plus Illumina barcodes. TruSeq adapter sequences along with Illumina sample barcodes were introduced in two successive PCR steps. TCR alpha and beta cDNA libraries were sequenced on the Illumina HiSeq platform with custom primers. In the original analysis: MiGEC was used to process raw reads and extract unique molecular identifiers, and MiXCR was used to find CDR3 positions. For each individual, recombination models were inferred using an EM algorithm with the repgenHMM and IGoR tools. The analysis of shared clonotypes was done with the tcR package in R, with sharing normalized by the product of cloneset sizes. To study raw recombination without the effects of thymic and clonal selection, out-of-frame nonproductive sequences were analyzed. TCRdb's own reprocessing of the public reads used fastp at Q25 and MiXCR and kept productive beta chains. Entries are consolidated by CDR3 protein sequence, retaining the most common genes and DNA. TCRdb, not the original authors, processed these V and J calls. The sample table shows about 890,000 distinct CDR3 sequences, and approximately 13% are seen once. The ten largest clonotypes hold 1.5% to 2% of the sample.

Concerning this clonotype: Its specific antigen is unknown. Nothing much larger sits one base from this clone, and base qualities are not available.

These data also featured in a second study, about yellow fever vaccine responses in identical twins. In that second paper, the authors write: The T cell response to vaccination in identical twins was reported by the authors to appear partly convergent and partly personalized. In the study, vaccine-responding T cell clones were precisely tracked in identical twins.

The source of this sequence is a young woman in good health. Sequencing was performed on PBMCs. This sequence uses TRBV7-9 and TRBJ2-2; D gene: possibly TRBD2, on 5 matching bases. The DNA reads TGTGCCAGCAGCCCCTTGAGGGAGTTTCCCGGGGAGCTGTTTTTT. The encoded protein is CASSPLREFPGELFF.